The sequence of this TCR beta chain was determined in a study of shared clonotypes between healthy human individuals. The study's findings and limits: For naive CD4 cells, 5% to 6.5% of clonotypes were shared across a handful of donors.

There are 14 residues in the CDR3. Trimming left V 7 bases short and J 3 bases short, with 16 bases between. Germline V CDR1 and CDR2: MDHEN, SYDVKM. As for this clone: Its antigen is unknown.

Deep-level assay runs were performed. Assay: immunoSEQ multiplex PCR; the TCRdb copy retains only in-frame clones and omits some. Of about 600,000 clones in the sample, roughly 95% were seen once. It was CD45RO-negative cells, positively selected for CCR7, that made up naive CD8 cells, with terminally differentiated effector memory CD45RA+ cells excluded. The sequenced sample consisted of naive CD8+ T cells sorted from blood. The clonotype originates from a woman aged 25 to 39 in good health. This chain joins TRBV28 and TRBJ2-7, with D perhaps TRBD2 (6 bases). In DNA, the CDR3 is TGTGCCAGCACCCCCGGCGGGGAAAACTACGAGCAGTACTTC. It is translated as CASTPGGENYEQYF.